This TCR beta chain was documented in a study of follicular helper T cells after annual influenza vaccination. Sequencing was performed with immunoSEQ multiplex PCR; in TCRdb, only in-frame clones are kept and a portion is missing. This sample has about 27,000 clones, with 70% to 90% found just once. The V gene end was trimmed by 5 bases and the J gene end by 2 bases; junction bases not matched to a gene: 9. The CDR3 is 15 residues long. Germline loops: CDR1 MNHEY, CDR2 SVGAGI. Documented time point: 2014-2015 season, pre-vaccination. The sample was CXCR5+ CD38- circulating T follicular helper cells from blood, taken on the day of influenza vaccination. Subset denoted: circulating Tfh, non-naive CD4+CXCR5+PD-1+ (ICOS+CD38+ or ICOS-CD38-). The rearrangement uses TRBV6-5 and TRBJ2-7; 7 bases fit TRBD2. This sequence originates from an adult who received the influenza vaccine. CDR3 coding DNA: TGTGCCAGCAGTCCACCTAGCGGAGTGGCCTACGAGCAGTACTTC. As protein: CASSPPSGVAYEQYF.